This T cell receptor (beta chain) was sequenced during a study of blood T cells in healthy people across ages. Concerning this clonotype: At one end the junction does not follow the germline gene, possibly because of a read error.

With a J-beta primer mix and a sample-barcoded 5' primer, a second PCR ran about 7 to 12 cycles. TCRdb ran MiXCR on the 5' RACE reads and lists one entry per CDR3 protein. The sample consists of 1.8 million or so distinct CDR3 sequences, approximately 39% of them appearing once. The CDR3 totals 16 residues. This receptor was taken from a human donor in good health. Specimen: blood. This chain uses TRBV12-3 or TRBV12-4 with TRBJ2-3, with a possible D match to TRBD1 (5 bases). CDR3 sequence: CASSFPSKADTGTQYF. The CDR3 nucleotides are TGTGCCAGCAGTTTCCCATCGAAGGCGGACACAGGTACGCAGTATTTT.